This entry lists 31 T cell receptor beta chains sequenced from one sample in a study of cytomegalovirus exposure and HLA in healthy donors. A multiplex PCR was run with 60 Vbeta primers and 13 Jbeta primers. Sequenced by immunoSEQ multiplex PCR; TCRdb stores in-frame clones only, minus some. In the table there are roughly 100,000 clones, over 60% of which are singletons. What was sequenced was PBMCs. Receptor source: a man aged 25-45 years in good health and CMV-seropositive.

This clone was recorded only once. The J gene is TRBJ2-2, the V gene TRBV4-2; 8 bases agree with TRBD2. Germline CDR1 is LGHNA and CDR2 is YNFKEQ. V was pared by 1 base and J by 2 bases, with 9 bases of the junction left unmatched. The CDR3 loop spans 18 amino acids. CDR3 DNA sequence: TGTGCCAGCAGCCAAGTAAGGCTAGCGGGTTCTAACACCGGGGAGCTGTTTTTT. Its protein is CASSQVRLAGSNTGELFF.

The chain joins TRBV19 to TRBJ2-2; no definite D call. V lost 1 base and J lost 5, with 8 bases in between. The germline V gene encodes CDR1 LNHDA and CDR2 SQIVND (reference sequence). This CDR3 region has 14 residues. CDR3 amino acids: CASSIGFLTGELFF. Here the CDR3 DNA reads TGTGCCAGTAGTATAGGTTTTCTGACCGGGGAGCTGTTTTTT. Supplemented by reference TRBV19 and TRBJ2-2, the full variable domain reads DGGITQSPKYLFRKEGQNVTLSCEQNLNHDAMYWYRQDPGQGLRLIYYSQIVNDFQKGDIAEGYSVSREKKESFPLTVTSAQKNPTAFYLCASSIGFLTGELFFGEGSRLTVL.

This chain uses TRBV6-5 with TRBJ1-1; 12 bases are a match to TRBD1. Germline V lookup: CDR1 MNHEY, CDR2 SVGAGI. V was clipped by 5 bases and J by 9 bases; unmatched bases: 7. The CDR3 consists of 14 residues. CDR3 sequence reads: CASSTRDRGLKAFF. CDR3 bases: TGTGCCAGCAGTACCCGGGACAGGGGGCTTAAAGCTTTCTTT.

The chain is built from TRBV9 and TRBJ2-4; 8 bases line up with TRBD1. The CDR3 runs 16 residues. Unmatched junction bases numbered 2, after V lost 0 bases and J lost 0 bases. Per germline, CDR1 SGDLS and CDR2 YYNGEE. CDR3 protein: CASSVVGTGAKNIQYF. The CDR3 nucleotides read TGTGCCAGCAGCGTAGTAGGGACAGGAGCCAAAAACATTCAGTACTTC. The full variable domain, in which reference TRBV9 and TRBJ2-4 provide the parts outside the CDR3, is DSGVTQTPKHLITATGQRVTLRCSPRSGDLSVYWYQQSLDQGLQFLIQYYNGEERAKGNILERFSAQQFPDLHSELNLSSLELGDSALYFCASSVVGTGAKNIQYFGAGTRLSVL.

This clone has just a few counts. J is TRBJ2-4 and V is TRBV14; D call uncertain. The CDR3 loop spans 14 amino acids. Germline CDR1 and CDR2: SGHDN and FVKESK. Trimming took off 1 base at V and 0 bases at J, with 4 bases between the two ends. CDR3 protein: CASSQALAKNIQYF. The CDR3, as DNA: TGTGCCAGCAGCCAAGCACTAGCCAAAAACATTCAGTACTTC.

V is TRBV30 and J is TRBJ2-1; D remains unclear. Trimming took off 3 bases at V and 4 bases at J, with 13 bases between the two ends. This CDR3 is built from 14 residues. Looked up from germline, CDR1 is GTSNPN and CDR2 is SVGIG (reference sequence). This CDR3 is CAWSALDFYNEQFF. The CDR3 coding sequence is TGTGCCTGGAGCGCACTCGATTTTTACAATGAGCAGTTCTTC.

The chain uses TRBV19 and TRBJ1-5, with 7 bases aligning to TRBD1. Trimming removed 6 bases from V and 2 bases from J; junction bases left unmatched: 7. CDR3 length: 15 residues. Germline CDR1 reads LNHDA; CDR2 reads SQIVND (reference sequence). The CDR3 spells CASRGRGQGNQPQHF. In nucleotides, the CDR3 is TGTGCCAGTAGGGGACGAGGACAGGGCAATCAGCCCCAGCATTTT.

This rearrangement joins TRBV7-9 to TRBJ1-1; no firm D call. The CDR3 contains 13 residues. CDR1 and CDR2 from the germline V gene are SEHNR and FQNEAQ (reference sequence). V was cut by 3 bases and J by 11 bases, with 16 bases left in between. The CDR3: CASSFPRLIDAFF. The CDR3 DNA follows: TGTGCCAGCAGCTTCCCGCGACTCATAGACGCTTTCTTT.

The chain carries TRBV7-8 and TRBJ1-1; maybe TRBD1 (5 bases). The CDR3 contains 13 residues. V lost 3 bases and J 1 base, leaving 6 bases between the germline ends. The germline gives CDR1 SGHVS, CDR2 FQNEAQ. The CDR3 sequence: CASSFTGNTEAFF. The CDR3 DNA sequence: TGTGCCAGCAGCTTTACAGGGAACACTGAAGCTTTCTTT.

In its sample, this clone was seen a few times. This chain links TRBV7-8 with TRBJ1-4; 8 nucleotides align to TRBD1. Germline values: CDR1 SGHVS, CDR2 FQNEAQ. V dropped 5 bases and J dropped 8; count of bases not matched to a gene: 10. This CDR3 comprises 15 residues. The CDR3 is CASSLGQGGAEKLFF. The CDR3 nucleotides read TGTGCCAGCAGCCTCGGACAGGGCGGCGCAGAAAAACTGTTTTTT.

The chain has TRBV28 and TRBJ2-5; 11 bases agree with TRBD1. V lost 2 bases to trimming and J lost 5 bases; unmatched junction nucleotides: 4. In germline, CDR1 is MDHEN, CDR2 SYDVKM. This CDR3 contains 15 residues. CDR3 region: CASSLGQGAEETQYF. The CDR3 DNA follows: TGTGCCAGCAGTTTAGGACAGGGGGCCGAGGAGACCCAGTACTTC.

The gene calls are TRBV6-5 and TRBJ2-7; TRBD1 is a possible D gene (6 bases). This CDR3 has 13 amino acids. Trimming shortened V by 5 bases and J by 1 base, and 9 bases separated the two germline ends. The germline CDR1 and CDR2 sequences are MNHEY and SVGAGI. CDR3 DNA: TGTGCCAGCAGTCGTACAGGGTCCTACGAGCAGTACTTC. It specifies CASSRTGSYEQYF.

V usage is TRBV7-9 and J usage is TRBJ2-7; unclear D gene. The CDR3 runs to 14 residues. CDR1 SEHNR and CDR2 FQNEAQ come from the germline V gene (reference sequence). V dropped 8 bases and J dropped 4 bases, with 18 bases sitting between them. CDR3 DNA: TGTGCCAGCCTTGATGGGCGTAAAGTATACGAGCAGTACTTC. It codes for CASLDGRKVYEQYF.

The chain carries TRBV5-1 and TRBJ2-3; D perhaps matches TRBD1 (6 bases). The germline V and J ends were trimmed by 0 bases and 3 bases, with 8 bases remaining between them. This CDR3 region has 14 residues. From germline, CDR1 is SGHRS and CDR2 YFSETQ. The CDR3 here is CASSLADRTDTQYF. The CDR3 region has the DNA TGCGCCAGCAGCTTGGCTGACAGGACAGATACGCAGTATTTT.

The genes are TRBV2 and TRBJ2-3; the match to TRBD1 covers 9 bases. In germline, CDR1 is SNHLY, CDR2 FYNNEI. This CDR3 is built from 14 residues. V trimming: 10 bases; J trimming: 0 bases; junction bases outside the gene matches: 5. DNA for the CDR3: TGTGCCACTCGGGACAGGGTTAGCACAGATACGCAGTATTTT. Translated: CATRDRVSTDTQYF.

This chain joins TRBV9 and TRBJ2-1, with 7 bases identical to TRBD2. Per the germline V gene, CDR1 is SGDLS and CDR2 is YYNGEE. The V and J ends lost 4 bases and 10 bases, in that order; junction bases with no gene match: 5. The CDR3 is 12 amino acids. CDR3 residues: CASSLSGDEQFF. The CDR3 nucleotides read TGTGCCAGCAGCCTCAGCGGGGACGAGCAGTTCTTC.

The gene calls are TRBV6-5 and TRBJ1-1; TRBD1 aligns across 7 bases. V lost 8 bases and J lost 1; bases outside the gene matches: 7. The CDR3 is 14 residues long. Germline-derived CDR1 and CDR2 are MNHEY and SVGAGI. CDR3 loop: CASLPGQKNTEAFF. The DNA of the CDR3 is TGTGCCAGCCTCCCGGGACAGAAGAACACTGAAGCTTTCTTT.

This clone turned up a few times. The V gene is TRBV4-1, the J gene TRBJ2-1; D unclear. This CDR3 is 12 amino acids long. Trimming pared 3 bases from V and 7 bases from J, leaving 7 bases between. Germline CDR1 MGHRA, CDR2 YSYEKL. The chain's CDR3 is CASSHTTNEQFF. CDR3 sequence (DNA): TGCGCCAGCAGCCATACGACTAATGAGCAGTTCTTC.

The chain uses TRBV19 and TRBJ1-1; D is unclear. Germline V CDR1 and CDR2: LNHDA, SQIVND (reference sequence). The CDR3 spans 13 residues. V was shortened by 4 bases and J by 1 base, with 7 bases between the two germline ends. CDR3 in DNA: TGTGCCAGTAGTACCGGAGGGAACACTGAAGCTTTCTTT. It yields the protein CASSTGGNTEAFF.

V and J are TRBV28 and TRBJ1-5; 9 nucleotides line up with TRBD1. The CDR3 totals 14 residues. Per germline, CDR1 MDHEN and CDR2 SYDVKM. With 4 bases clipped from V and 7 bases from J, the junction kept 5 bases outside the gene matches. The CDR3 loop is CASSSGQGRQPQHF. CDR3 sequence (DNA): TGTGCCAGCAGTTCAGGACAGGGGCGGCAGCCCCAGCATTTT.

The chain uses TRBV28 and TRBJ1-3, with a weak D call TRBD1 (6 bases). The CDR3 is 15 amino acids. Germline V gives CDR1 MDHEN, CDR2 SYDVKM. The V and J ends lost 3 bases and 2 bases respectively, with 11 bases between them. In nucleotides, the CDR3 is TGTGCCAGCAGTTTGGGAGGGGGAGCTGGAAACACCATATATTTT. This encodes CASSLGGGAGNTIYF.

The CDR3 DNA reads TGTGCCTGGAGTAAACAGTTCACAACTGGAAACACCATATATTTT. Its protein is CAWSKQFTTGNTIYF. This chain connects TRBV30 to TRBJ1-3, with no clear D. Between the trimmed V and J ends, which lost 2 bases and 2 bases, there was a span of 13 bases. Germline assignment: CDR1 GTSNPN and CDR2 SVGIG (reference sequence). The CDR3 sequence is 15 residues long.

This chain joins TRBV9 and TRBJ2-3; 11 nucleotides align to TRBD2. The CDR3 runs to 17 residues. Per the germline V gene, CDR1 is SGDLS and CDR2 is YYNGEE. Trimming at V came to 4 bases and at J to 0 bases, leaving 7 bases not matched to a gene. The CDR3 loop is CASSHKTSGDSTDTQYF. CDR3 bases: TGTGCCAGCAGCCATAAGACTAGCGGGGACAGCACAGATACGCAGTATTTT.

DNA for the CDR3: TGTGCCAGCAGCTACCCGGGACTAGCGGGCCAAGAGACCCAGTACTTC. This sequence encodes CASSYPGLAGQETQYF. This chain links TRBV7-2 with TRBJ2-5; TRBD2 matches at 12 bases. V was clipped by 4 bases and J by 1 base; unmatched bases: 4. There are 16 residues in the CDR3. CDR1 SGHTA and CDR2 FQGNSA come from the germline V gene.

The rearrangement links TRBV27 to TRBJ1-2, with D maybe TRBD1 (5 bases). Trimming shortened V by 3 bases and J by 7 bases, and 12 bases separated the two germline ends. The germline gives CDR1 MNHEY, CDR2 SMNVEV (reference sequence). The CDR3 is 13 residues long. The CDR3 protein is CASSFQGGGGYTF. The CDR3 coding sequence is TGTGCCAGCAGTTTTCAGGGAGGTGGTGGCTACACCTTC.

The genes are TRBV5-1 and TRBJ1-3; 7 nucleotides align to TRBD1. Germline V CDR1 and CDR2: SGHRS, YFSETQ. Losses at the gene ends were 4 bases for V and 4 bases for J; bases not matched to a gene: 5. The CDR3 contains 14 residues. The CDR3 loop is CASSQQGPGNTIYF. CDR3 DNA sequence: TGCGCCAGCAGCCAACAGGGGCCCGGAAACACCATATATTTT.

In this sample, this clone turned up a few times. The CDR3 DNA reads TGTGCCAGCAGCGCGGTGGGGACAGGGGGTCAAGGCTACACCTTC. This sequence encodes CASSAVGTGGQGYTF. The rearrangement uses TRBV9 and TRBJ1-2; 11 bases map to TRBD1. J gave up 8 bases and V 3 bases, and 9 bases lay outside the gene matches. Germline values: CDR1 SGDLS, CDR2 YYNGEE. The CDR3 runs to 15 residues.

This clone was counted a few times. The chain joins TRBV9 to TRBJ2-6; D remains ambiguous. The CDR3 loop spans 20 amino acids. The germline CDR1 and CDR2 sequences are SGDLS and YYNGEE. V was cut by 0 bases and J by 3 bases, with 22 bases left in between. The CDR3 loop is CASSVAITEPQILGANVLTF. The DNA of the CDR3 is TGTGCCAGCAGCGTAGCGATAACAGAACCACAAATTCTTGGGGCCAACGTCCTGACTTTC.

The chain links TRBV18 to TRBJ2-1; 7 bases are a match to TRBD1. Germline-derived CDR1 and CDR2 are KGHSH and LQKENI. This CDR3 region has 14 residues. The V gene end was trimmed by 3 bases and the J gene end by 5 bases; junction bases not matched to a gene: 4. CDR3 bases: TGTGCCAGCTCACCGCAGGGGGTGAACAATGAGCAGTTCTTC. This encodes CASSPQGVNNEQFF.

This chain connects TRBV5-1 to TRBJ1-2; no definite D call. The length of the CDR3 is 13 residues. V lost 4 bases to trimming and J lost 0 bases, with 7 bases between them. Germline CDR1 is SGHRS and CDR2 is YFSETQ. The CDR3: CASSLQSNYGYTF. CDR3 nucleotide sequence: TGCGCCAGCAGCCTACAGTCTAACTATGGCTACACCTTC.

This chain joins TRBV10-3 and TRBJ1-3; 7 bases are a match to TRBD1. Looked up from germline, CDR1 is ENHRY and CDR2 is SYGVKD. The CDR3 loop spans 15 amino acids. V was clipped by 10 bases and J by 0 bases; unmatched bases: 9. CDR3 DNA: TGTGCCAACCAGGGGGACGCGAGCTCTGGAAACACCATATATTTT. It codes for CANQGDASSGNTIYF.